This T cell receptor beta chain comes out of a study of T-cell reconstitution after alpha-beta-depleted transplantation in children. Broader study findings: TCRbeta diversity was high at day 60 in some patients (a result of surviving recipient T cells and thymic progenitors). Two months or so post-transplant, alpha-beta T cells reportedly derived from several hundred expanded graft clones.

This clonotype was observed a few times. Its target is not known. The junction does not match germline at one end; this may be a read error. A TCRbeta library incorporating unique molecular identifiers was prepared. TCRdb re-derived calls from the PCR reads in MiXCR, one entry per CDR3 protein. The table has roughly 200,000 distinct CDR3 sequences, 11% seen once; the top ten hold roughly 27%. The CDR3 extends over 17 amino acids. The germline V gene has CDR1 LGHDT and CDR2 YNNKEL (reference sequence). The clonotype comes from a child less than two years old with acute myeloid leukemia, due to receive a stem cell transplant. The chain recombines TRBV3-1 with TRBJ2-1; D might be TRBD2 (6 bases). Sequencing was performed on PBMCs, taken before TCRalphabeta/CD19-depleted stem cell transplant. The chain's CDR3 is CACSKEEGARVYNEQFF. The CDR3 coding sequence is TGTGCCTGCAGCAAAGAGGAGGGAGCTCGGGTATACAATGAGCAGTTCTTC.